This T cell receptor (beta chain) was recorded in a study of breast tumors, draining lymph nodes, adjacent tissues. Notes on the study in general: Compared with basal-like, luminal-like tumors shared significantly more repertoire with nontumor tissue. Data fit most tumor T cells coming from lymph node, expanding in tumor. The lymph node origin of tumor T cells was framed as consistent with a hypothesis, not demonstrated. Tumor repertoires ranked between lymph nodes and nontumor tissue in diversity, with V and J gene preferences.

This clonotype was recorded many times. What it binds is not known. Samples came from axillary lymph nodes draining the breast cancer. Using its own MiXCR run on the multiplex PCR reads, TCRdb lists one record per CDR3 protein. The data show about 80,000 distinct CDR3 sequences, with about 21% seen just once and about 2.2% held by the top ten. The CDR3 consists of 17 residues. Trimming removed 1 base from V and 0 bases from J; junction bases left unmatched: 8. Germline V CDR1 and CDR2: SGHNT, YYREEE (reference sequence). This TCR came from a female donor with breast cancer. Some clones in this sample may be carry-over from other donors' samples. This rearrangement joins TRBV5-4 to TRBJ2-3, with TRBD2 identical over 7 bases. The specimen was axillary lymph node tissue. This CDR3 reads CASSLLLTGGSTDTQYF. The CDR3 DNA reads as TGTGCCAGCAGCTTGCTATTAACGGGAGGAAGCACAGATACGCAGTATTTT.